This TCR beta chain was captured by sequencing in a study of shared clonotypes between healthy human individuals. Study background: Per-donor plates numbered three CD4 naive, three CD4 memory, two CD8 naive and one CD8 memory. Whole-study results and caveats: Depth of sequencing was expected to influence donor clonotype sharing.

The CDR3 runs to 15 residues. CDR1 is SNHLY, CDR2 FYNNEI, per germline. V shed 6 bases and J 1 base; nucleotides not matched to a gene: 6. For this clone: The antigen is unknown.

Deep level was the assay's run setting. Using immunoSEQ multiplex PCR, the repertoire was profiled, and TCRdb retains in-frame clones only, with some absent. The sample includes about a million clones, around 77% seen only once; the top ten take 0.85% to 1%. V gene TRBV2 combines with J gene TRBJ2-4, with 7 bases identical to TRBD2. The source is a man between 18 and 29 years old in good health. Some clones in this sample may be carry-over from other donors' samples. The sample comprised memory CD4+ T cells from PBMCs. Subset here: CD45RA-negative fraction. CDR3 region: CASRVSGSAKNIQYF. Written as DNA, the CDR3 is TGTGCCAGCAGGGTTAGCGGGTCGGCCAAAAACATTCAGTACTTC. Full variable domain (missing parts from reference TRBV2 and TRBJ2-4): EPEVTQTPSHQVTQMGQEVILRCVPISNHLYFYWYRQILGQKVEFLVSFYNNEISEKSEIFDDQFSVERPDGSNFTLKIRSTKLEDSAMYFCASRVSGSAKNIQYFGAGTRLSVL.